Described below is a single TCR beta chain sequence and its context. Its target is unknown. Trimming took 5 bases from V and 7 from J; bases not matched to a gene: 10. Germline lookup yields CDR1 SGHRS and CDR2 YFSETQ. There are 16 residues in the CDR3. Quantitative 5'-RACE with molecular barcodes generated TCR beta libraries. TCRdb reprocessed the 5' RACE reads via MiXCR and lists one record per CDR3 protein. Of over 450,000 distinct CDR3 sequences listed, about an eighth were seen once; the top ten hold almost 7%. The data derive from a study of CD8 T cells in ankylosing spondylitis. General study points: Earlier reports found some motif variants in synovial fluid and blood in reactive arthritis. Made up of fewer than ten highly homologous variants, a TCR beta motif appeared characteristic of ankylosing spondylitis blood. It was reported that disease-linked clones were significantly enriched in matched ankylosing spondylitis synovial fluid.

The sequenced sample consisted of blood, either unsorted or a sorted T cell fraction (not recorded which). The chain recombines TRBV5-1 with TRBJ1-4; TRBD1 matches 11 bases. This receptor was taken from a male donor with ankylosing spondylitis. The CDR3 nucleotides are TGCGCCAGCAGAGCGACCGGGACAGGGGGAGGTGAAAAACTGTTTTTT. It codes for CASRATGTGGGEKLFF.